This T cell receptor (beta chain) was obtained from a study of regulatory T cells in long-lasting Graves disease. Points from the study as a whole: Relative to new patients (roughly 970), persistent patients exhibited greater sharing of public clonotypes (over 2,500).

The CDR3 is made up of 15 amino acids. V was clipped by 0 bases and J by 1 base, with 8 bases between them. Germline-derived CDR1 and CDR2 are SGHNT and YENEEA. iRepertoire HTBI primers and Arm-PCR of CDR3 regions built TCR beta libraries. TCRdb fed the multiplex PCR reads into MiXCR, producing one record per CDR3 protein. The sample includes about 210,000 distinct CDR3 sequences, roughly a fifth of them seen just once. This clonotype has ten or more counts. Its specificity is unknown. The time point: newly diagnosed GD, antithyroid drugs for less than 3 months. The TCR library used RNA extracted from PBMCs. This sample was shared with a second study, whose subject was T cells in Graves' hyperthyroidism and ophthalmopathy. That investigation notes: TCR CDR3 regions were first amplified by RT-PCR with HTBI primers.

The source is a woman in her twenties or thirties with Graves disease. The material was peripheral blood mononuclear cells (PBMCs), obtained at new diagnosis, from a patient treated with antithyroid drugs. This sequence joins TRBV11-3 and TRBJ2-3; no reliable D call. CDR3 residues: CASSLEGSGTDTQYF. DNA for the CDR3: TGTGCCAGCAGCTTAGAAGGGTCCGGCACAGATACGCAGTATTTT.